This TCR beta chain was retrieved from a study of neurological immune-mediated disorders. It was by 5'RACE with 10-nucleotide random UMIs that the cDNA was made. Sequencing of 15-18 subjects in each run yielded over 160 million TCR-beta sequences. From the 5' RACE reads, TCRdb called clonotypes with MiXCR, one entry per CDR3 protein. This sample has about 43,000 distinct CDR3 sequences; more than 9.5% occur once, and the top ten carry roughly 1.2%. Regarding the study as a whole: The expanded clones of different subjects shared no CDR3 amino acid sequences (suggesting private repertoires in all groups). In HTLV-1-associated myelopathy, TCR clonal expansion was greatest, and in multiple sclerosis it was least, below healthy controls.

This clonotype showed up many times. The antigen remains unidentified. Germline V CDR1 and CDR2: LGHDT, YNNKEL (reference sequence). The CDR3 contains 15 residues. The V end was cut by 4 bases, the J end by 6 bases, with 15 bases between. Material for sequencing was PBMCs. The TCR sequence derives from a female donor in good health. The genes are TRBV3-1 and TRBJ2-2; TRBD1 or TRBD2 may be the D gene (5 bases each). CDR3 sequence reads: CASSPPWGFAGELFF. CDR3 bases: TGTGCCAGCAGCCCCCCGTGGGGGTTCGCCGGGGAGCTGTTTTTT.